The rows below give T cell receptor beta chains drawn from one sample of a study of metastatic and nonmetastatic thyroid tumors. TCRdb reanalyzed the PCR reads via MiXCR. The data hold tens of thousands of clones, with about 15% observed a single time. The sample taken for sequencing was blood. The receptors were gathered from a female donor with papillary thyroid cancer or a benign thyroid nodule (not recorded which). Some clones in this sample may be carry-over from other donors' samples. Both conserved end residues are part of each CDR3. D genes are given only for firm matches. For some rows the clone size is stated as once, few or many, or as a class when expanded; others skip it.

V	J	size	length	D	CDR3	DNA
TRBV5-1	TRBJ2-7	many	14	-	CASSLGSTGDEQYF	TGCGCCAGCAGCTTGGGGTCGACAGGAGACGAGCAGTACTTC
TRBV15	TRBJ2-3	many	14	-	CATSRDIMGDTQYF	TGTGCCACCAGCAGAGATATCATGGGAGATACGCAGTATTTT
TRBV28	TRBJ1-2	-	15	TRBD1	CASSLAGTGNYGYTF	TGTGCCAGCAGTCTGGCCGGGACAGGGAACTATGGCTACACCTTC
TRBV5-4	TRBJ1-1	many	15	-	CASSHQQELNTEAFF	TGTGCCAGCAGCCACCAACAGGAGCTGAACACTGAAGCTTTCTTT
TRBV6-1	TRBJ1-2	-	13	TRBD1	CAISREGAVGYTF	TGTGCCATCTCTCGTGAGGGGGCGGTGGGCTACACCTTC
TRBV12-3/TRBV12-4	TRBJ2-7	-	15	-	CASRPALSPFYEQYF	TGTGCCAGCAGACCTGCACTATCCCCGTTCTACGAGCAGTACTTT
TRBV29-1	TRBJ2-7	many	14	-	CSVEQAESSYEQYF	TGCAGCGTTGAACAGGCAGAGAGCTCCTACGAGCAGTACTTC
TRBV11-2	TRBJ2-3	-	17	-	CASSLVSPGSGTDTQYF	TGTGCCAGCAGCTTAGTATCACCGGGATCGGGTACAGATACGCAGTATTTT
TRBV11-1	TRBJ2-3	many	15	TRBD1	CASSLVGGADDTQYF	TGTGCCAGCAGCTTAGTAGGGGGCGCGGACGATACGCAGTATTTT
TRBV6-4	TRBJ2-3	many	13	-	CASSDGRADTQYF	TGTGCCAGCAGTGATGGACGCGCAGATACGCAGTATTTT
TRBV20-1	TRBJ2-1	-	13	TRBD1	CSALTTGGNEQFF	TGCAGTGCCCTAACGACAGGGGGCAATGAGCAGTTCTTC
TRBV19	TRBJ1-1	many	13	-	CASSSAGRTEAFF	TGTGCCAGTAGTTCCGCGGGGAGGACTGAAGCTTTCTTT
TRBV19	TRBJ1-5	many	15	-	CASSMEVGGSMPQHF	TGTGCCAGTAGTATGGAGGTTGGGGGTAGTATGCCCCAGCATTTT
TRBV19	TRBJ2-1	many	15	TRBD2	CASSQVAGHYNEQFF	TGTGCCAGTAGTCAGGTAGCGGGGCATTACAATGAGCAGTTCTTC
TRBV10-3	TRBJ2-3	-	17	TRBD2	CAISESASGSPRDTQYF	TGTGCCATCAGTGAATCAGCTAGCGGGAGCCCTAGAGATACGCAGTATTTT
TRBV10-2	TRBJ2-1	few	14	TRBD2	CDTRRTSDFNEQFF	TGCGACACCAGGAGGACTAGCGACTTCAATGAGCAGTTCTTC
TRBV2	TRBJ1-5	many	13	-	CASSYGGAQPQHF	TGTGCCAGCAGCTACGGGGGGGCGCAGCCCCAGCATTTT
TRBV18	TRBJ2-7	many	15	-	CASSPAGTNSYEQYF	TGTGCCAGCTCTCCGGCCGGGACAAACTCCTACGAGCAGTACTTC
TRBV5-4	TRBJ2-7	-	15	TRBD2	CAISLGRGRIYEQYF	TGTGCCATCAGCTTGGGGCGGGGGAGAATCTACGAGCAGTACTTC
TRBV20-1	TRBJ1-1	-	14	-	CSARRDTVNTEAFF	TGCAGTGCTAGACGGGACACAGTGAACACTGAAGCTTTCTTT
TRBV11-1	TRBJ2-7	many	15	-	CASSLAGGGTYEQYF	TGTGCCAGCAGCTTAGCAGGGGGAGGTACCTACGAGCAGTACTTC
TRBV28	TRBJ1-6	many	14	TRBD1	CASSSGQGASPLHF	TGTGCCAGCAGTAGCGGGCAGGGGGCGTCACCCCTCCACTTT
TRBV6-1	TRBJ1-4	many	14	TRBD1	CASSGTGLSEKLFF	TGTGCCAGCAGTGGGACAGGGCTTAGTGAAAAACTGTTTTTT
TRBV19	TRBJ2-2	-	13	TRBD2	CASSAGVTGELFF	TGTGCCAGTAGTGCGGGAGTCACCGGGGAGCTGTTTTTT
TRBV6-1	TRBJ2-7	few	14	TRBD1	CATRNAGGSYEQYF	TGTGCCACTCGGAACGCAGGGGGCTCCTACGAGCAGTACTTC
TRBV5-1	TRBJ2-1	many	15	-	CASSLGGSSYNEQFF	TGCGCCAGCAGCTTGGGAGGGAGCTCCTACAATGAGCAGTTCTTC
TRBV11-2	TRBJ1-6	many	16	TRBD1	CASSPTGTGDNSPLHF	TGTGCCAGCAGCCCGACCGGGACAGGAGATAATTCACCCCTCCACTTT
TRBV20-1	TRBJ2-3	-	15	TRBD2	CSAGAGEGWTDTQYF	TGCAGTGCAGGGGCGGGAGAGGGGTGGACAGATACGCAGTATTTT
TRBV20-1	TRBJ1-2	many	15	-	CSARDGTEANYGYTF	TGCAGTGCTAGAGATGGAACAGAAGCTAACTATGGCTACACCTTC
TRBV24-1	TRBJ2-1	few	14	-	CATSDWDKRNEQFF	TGTGCCACCAGTGATTGGGACAAGCGAAATGAGCAGTTCTTC
TRBV7-9	TRBJ2-7	-	13	TRBD1	CASSPRQGPEQYF	TGTGCCAGCAGCCCGAGACAGGGTCCCGAGCAGTACTTC
TRBV6-1	TRBJ1-1	few	17	TRBD1	CASSDRDRAFSNTEAFF	TGTGCCAGCAGCGACCGGGACAGGGCCTTCTCGAACACTGAAGCTTTCTTT
TRBV20-1	TRBJ2-1	-	15	TRBD2	CSAFSGRDSYNEQFF	TGCAGTGCTTTTAGCGGGAGGGATTCCTACAATGAGCAGTTCTTC
TRBV6-1	TRBJ1-3	many	13	-	CASSGTIGNTIYF	TGTGCCAGCAGTGGGACCATCGGAAACACCATATATTTT
TRBV19	TRBJ2-2	-	19	TRBD2	CAASSIAPSGSPNTGELFF	TGTGCCGCCAGTAGTATAGCCCCTAGCGGGAGCCCGAACACCGGGGAGCTGTTTTTT
TRBV24-1	TRBJ1-5	many	16	TRBD1	CATSESSGGENQPQHF	TGTGCCACCAGTGAGAGTTCAGGGGGCGAGAATCAGCCCCAGCATTTT
TRBV12-3/TRBV12-4	TRBJ2-3	many	20	-	CASSLVPWQGGGFSTDTQYF	TGTGCCAGCAGTTTAGTTCCCTGGCAGGGTGGGGGGTTTAGCACAGATACGCAGTATTTT
TRBV18	TRBJ1-1	many	14	-	CASSPPGKESEAFF	TGTGCCAGCTCACCACCGGGAAAAGAATCTGAAGCTTTCTTT
TRBV6-1	TRBJ1-5	once	15	TRBD1	CASRTDRGEYQPQIF	TGTGCCAGCAGGACAGACAGGGGCGAGTATCAGCCCCAGATTTTT
TRBV6-1	TRBJ2-7	-	14	-	CASSTVAISYDKYF	TGTGCCAGTTCAACAGTGGCGATCTCCTACGACAAGTACTTC
TRBV12-3/TRBV12-4	TRBJ2-7	few	14	-	CASSLSGQSHEQYF	TGTGCCAGCAGTTTATCAGGACAGAGCCACGAGCAGTACTTC
TRBV14	TRBJ1-4	many	13	-	CASSSALNEKLFF	TGTGCCAGCAGCAGTGCGCTGAATGAAAAACTGTTTTTT
TRBV6-1	TRBJ2-1	many	17	TRBD2	CASSGTSGRKIYNEQFF	TGTGCCAGCAGTGGGACTAGCGGGAGAAAAATCTACAATGAGCAGTTCTTC
TRBV12-3/TRBV12-4	TRBJ2-2	-	13	-	CAISSTDTGELFF	TGTGCCATCAGTTCAACTGACACCGGGGAGCTGTTTTTT
TRBV9	TRBJ1-3	-	17	-	CASSVAPFRESGNTIYF	TGTGCCAGCAGCGTAGCACCGTTCAGGGAATCTGGAAACACCATATATTTT